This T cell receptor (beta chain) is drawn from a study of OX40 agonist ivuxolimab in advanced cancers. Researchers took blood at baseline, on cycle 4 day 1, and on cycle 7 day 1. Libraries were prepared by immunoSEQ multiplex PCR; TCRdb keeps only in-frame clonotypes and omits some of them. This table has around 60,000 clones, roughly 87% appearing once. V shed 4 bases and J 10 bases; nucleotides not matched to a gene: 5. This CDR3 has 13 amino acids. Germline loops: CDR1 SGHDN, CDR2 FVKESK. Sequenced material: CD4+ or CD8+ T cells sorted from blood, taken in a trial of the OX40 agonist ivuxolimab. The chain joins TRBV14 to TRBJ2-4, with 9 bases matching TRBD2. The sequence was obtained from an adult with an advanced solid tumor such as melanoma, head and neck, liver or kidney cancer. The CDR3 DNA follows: TGTGCCAGCAGCCCCCTGCGGGGGGGGATTCAGTACTTC. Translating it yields CASSPLRGGIQYF.